This T cell receptor (beta chain) was documented in a study of shared clonotypes between healthy human individuals. Study-level points and caveats: Several donors showed sharing of 4.5% to 5% of naive CD4 clonotypes. Clonotypes which were not shared had lower generation probabilities than clonotypes that all four donors shared.

CDR3 size: 17 residues. After removal of 2 bases from V and 2 bases from J, the junction contained 7 bases not matched to a gene. Per germline, CDR1 ENHRY and CDR2 SYGVKD. Produced via immunoSEQ multiplex PCR; TCRdb's table is partial and in-frame only. This table has about 1.5 million clones, 98% appearing once. A remark on this clone: Its cognate antigen is unknown.

Sequenced input: naive CD4+ T cells sorted from blood. The subset was: CD45RA+ positively selected. The receptor was derived from a young man in good health. This chain connects TRBV10-3 to TRBJ1-5, with 9 bases lining up with TRBD1. CDR3 sequence reads: CAISERQGEVGNQPQHF. CDR3 DNA: TGTGCCATCAGTGAGCGACAGGGGGAGGTTGGCAATCAGCCCCAGCATTTT.